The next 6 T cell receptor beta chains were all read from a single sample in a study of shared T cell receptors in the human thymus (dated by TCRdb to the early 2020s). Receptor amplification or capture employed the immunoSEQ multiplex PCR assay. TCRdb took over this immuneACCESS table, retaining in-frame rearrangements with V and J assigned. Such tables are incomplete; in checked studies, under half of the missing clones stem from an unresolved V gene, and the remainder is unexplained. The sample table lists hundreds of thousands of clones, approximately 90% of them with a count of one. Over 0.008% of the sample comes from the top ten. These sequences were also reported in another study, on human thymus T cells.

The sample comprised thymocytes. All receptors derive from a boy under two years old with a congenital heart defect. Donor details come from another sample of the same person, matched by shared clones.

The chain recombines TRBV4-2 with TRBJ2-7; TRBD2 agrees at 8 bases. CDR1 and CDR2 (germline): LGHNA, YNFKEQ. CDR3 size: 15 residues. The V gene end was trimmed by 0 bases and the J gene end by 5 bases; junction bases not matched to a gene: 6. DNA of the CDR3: TGTGCCAGCAGCCAAGAACTACTAGCGGCCCACGAGCAGTACTTC. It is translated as CASSQELLAAHEQYF.

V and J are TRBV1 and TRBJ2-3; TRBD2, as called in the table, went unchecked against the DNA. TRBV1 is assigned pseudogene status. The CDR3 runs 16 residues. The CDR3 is CTSSASKAGVSDTQYF. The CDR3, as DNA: TGCACCAGCAGCGCCTCGAAAGCGGGAGTATCGGATACGCAGTATTTT.

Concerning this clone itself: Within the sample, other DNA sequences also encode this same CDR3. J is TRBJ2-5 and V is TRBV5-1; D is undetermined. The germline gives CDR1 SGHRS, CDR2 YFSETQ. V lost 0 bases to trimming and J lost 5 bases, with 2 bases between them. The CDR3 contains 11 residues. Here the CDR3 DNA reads TGCGCCAGCAGCTTGGCGGAGACCCAGTACTTC. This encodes CASSLAETQYF.

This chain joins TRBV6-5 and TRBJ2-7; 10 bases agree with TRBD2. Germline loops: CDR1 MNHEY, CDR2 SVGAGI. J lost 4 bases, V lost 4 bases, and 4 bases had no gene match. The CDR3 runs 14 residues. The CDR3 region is CASSSGTSDYEQYF. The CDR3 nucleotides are TGTGCCAGCAGTTCCGGGACTAGCGATTACGAGCAGTACTTC.

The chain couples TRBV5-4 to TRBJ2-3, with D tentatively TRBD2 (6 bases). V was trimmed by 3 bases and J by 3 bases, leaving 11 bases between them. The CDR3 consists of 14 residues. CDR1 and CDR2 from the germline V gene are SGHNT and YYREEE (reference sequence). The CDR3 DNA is TGTGCCAGCAGCTCCGGGACTGCAACAGATACGCAGTATTTT. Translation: CASSSGTATDTQYF.

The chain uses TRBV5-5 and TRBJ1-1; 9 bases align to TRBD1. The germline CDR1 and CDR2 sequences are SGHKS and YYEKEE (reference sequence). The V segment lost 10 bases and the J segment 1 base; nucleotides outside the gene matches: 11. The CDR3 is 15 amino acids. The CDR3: CAAGDRVVGNTEAFF. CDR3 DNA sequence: TGTGCCGCCGGGGACAGGGTGGTTGGGAACACTGAAGCTTTCTTT.